The clone carrying this T cell receptor beta chain was seen only once. The antigen is not known. Those who donated, Caucasian adults without exception, all lived in Nashville, Tennessee. The sample comes from a study of shared clonotypes between healthy human individuals. About the study: Each donor's CD8 memory used one plate, CD8 naive two, each CD4 subset three. Study results and limitations: A limitation of the genetic and exposure-history diversity represented arose from few donors.

Replicate PCRs for sorted subsets used around 200 ng DNA; this equaled some 30,000 T cell genomes. Libraries were prepared by immunoSEQ multiplex PCR; TCRdb keeps only in-frame clonotypes and omits some of them. This sample has fewer than 3 million clones, with 80% to 95% found just once. Between the trimmed V and J ends, which lost 1 base and 8 bases, there was a span of 9 bases. CDR3 length: 13 amino acids. The germline gives CDR1 SGHRS, CDR2 YFSETQ. This sequence joins TRBV5-1 and TRBJ1-4; unclear D gene. The sequenced sample was naive CD4+ T cells from PBMCs. Subset defined: CD45RA+ positively selected. This TCR was recovered from a man between 18 and 29 years old in good health. Some clones in this sample may be carry-over from other donors' samples. In DNA, the CDR3 is TGCGCCAGCAGCTTGTTAGGGAGGGAAAAACTGTTTTTT. It translates to CASSLLGREKLFF. Combining the CDR3 with reference TRBV5-1 and TRBJ1-4 gives the whole variable domain KAGVTQTPRYLIKTRGQQVTLSCSPISGHRSVSWYQQTPGQGLQFLFEYFSETQRNKGNFPGRFSGRQFSNSRSEMNVSTLELGDSALYLCASSLLGREKLFFGSGTQLSVL.